This TCR beta chain was obtained from a study of T cells after yellow fever vaccination. TCRdb independently ran MiXCR on the 5' RACE reads; one entry per CDR3 protein. The data contain around 350,000 distinct CDR3 sequences, 6% to 8% of them singletons. V was trimmed by 6 bases and J by 4 bases, leaving 13 bases between them. The CDR3 contains 13 residues. Germline loops: CDR1 SQVTM, CDR2 ANQGSEA. J is TRBJ2-1 and V is TRBV29-1; D may correspond to TRBD1 or TRBD2 (6 bases each). The sequence was obtained from a man aged 25-45 years who received the YFV17D yellow fever vaccine. The sample in question was PBMCs, obtained 5 days after the yellow fever booster vaccination. The CDR3 DNA follows: TGCAGCGTCGAGGGGGGCACGTACAATGAGCAGTTCTTC. Translated, it gives CSVEGGTYNEQFF.